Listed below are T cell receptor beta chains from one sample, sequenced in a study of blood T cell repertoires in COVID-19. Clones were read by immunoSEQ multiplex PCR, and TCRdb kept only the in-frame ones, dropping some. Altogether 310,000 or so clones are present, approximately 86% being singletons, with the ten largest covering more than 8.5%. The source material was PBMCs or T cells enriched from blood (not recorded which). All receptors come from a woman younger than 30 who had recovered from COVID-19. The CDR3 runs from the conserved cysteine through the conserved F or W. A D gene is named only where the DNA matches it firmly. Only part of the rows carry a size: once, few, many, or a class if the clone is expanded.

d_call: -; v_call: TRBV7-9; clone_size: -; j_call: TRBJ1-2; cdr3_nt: TGTGCCAGCAGCTTAGGAGGGGAGGATGGCTACACCTTC; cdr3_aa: CASSLGGEDGYTF
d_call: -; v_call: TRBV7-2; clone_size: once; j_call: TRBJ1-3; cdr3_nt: TGTGCCAGCAGCTTAGAGTCACTCTCTGGAAACACCATATATTTT; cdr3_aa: CASSLESLSGNTIYF
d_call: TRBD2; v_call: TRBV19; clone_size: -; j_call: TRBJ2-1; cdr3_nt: TGTGCCAGTAGCGATCCTTGGGCGGCTAGCGGGAGTCATGAGCAGTTCTTC; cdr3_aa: CASSDPWAASGSHEQFF
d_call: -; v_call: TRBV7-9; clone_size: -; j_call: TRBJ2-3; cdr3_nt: TGTGCCAGCAGCCCACGGGAGCGCTCCACAGATACGCAGTATTTT; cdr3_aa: CASSPRERSTDTQYF
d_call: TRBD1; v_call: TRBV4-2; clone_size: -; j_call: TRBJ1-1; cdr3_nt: TGTGCCAGCAGCCAGGGTCCCGGGACAGGGACGAGGGCTGAAGCTTTCTTT; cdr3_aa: CASSQGPGTGTRAEAFF
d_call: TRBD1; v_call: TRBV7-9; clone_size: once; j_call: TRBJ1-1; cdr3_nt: TGTGCCAGCAGCCCGGACAGGGGATGGGCTGAAGCTTTCTTT; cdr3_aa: CASSPDRGWAEAFF
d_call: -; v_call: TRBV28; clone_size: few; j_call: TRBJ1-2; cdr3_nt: TGTGCCAGCAGTATCCCAGGGGCTGGCTATGGCTACACCTTC; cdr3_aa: CASSIPGAGYGYTF
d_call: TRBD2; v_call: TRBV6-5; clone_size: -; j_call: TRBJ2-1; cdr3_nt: TGTGCCAGCGAAGGACTAGCGTTTTACAATGAGCAGTTCTTC; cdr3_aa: CASEGLAFYNEQFF
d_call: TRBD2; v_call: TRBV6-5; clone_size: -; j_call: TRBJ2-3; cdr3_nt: TGTGCCAGCAGGGGACTACCCATCAGCACAGATACGCAGTATTTT; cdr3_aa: CASRGLPISTDTQYF
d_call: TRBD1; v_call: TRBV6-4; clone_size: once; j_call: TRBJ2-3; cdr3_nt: TGTGCCAGCAGTCTAGACAGGGTATCAGATACGCAGTATTTT; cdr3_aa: CASSLDRVSDTQYF
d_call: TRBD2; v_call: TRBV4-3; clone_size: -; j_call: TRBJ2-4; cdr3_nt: TGCGCCAGCAGCCAAGGACTAGCGGGAGCCAAAAACATTCAGTACTTC; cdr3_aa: CASSQGLAGAKNIQYF
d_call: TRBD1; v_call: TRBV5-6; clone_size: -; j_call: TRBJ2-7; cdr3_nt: TGTGCCAGCAGCCTGGACAGGGAAACCTACGAGCAGTACTTC; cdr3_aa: CASSLDRETYEQYF
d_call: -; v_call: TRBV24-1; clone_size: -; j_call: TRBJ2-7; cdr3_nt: TGTGCCATTAGCGGGACAGAGGACGAGCAGTACTTC; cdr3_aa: CAISGTEDEQYF
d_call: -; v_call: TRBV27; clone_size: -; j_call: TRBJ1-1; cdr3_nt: TGTGCCAGCAGCGAAAGGGAGGCCACTGAAGCTTTCTTT; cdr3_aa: CASSEREATEAFF
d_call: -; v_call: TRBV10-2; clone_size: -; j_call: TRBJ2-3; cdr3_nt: TGCGCCAGCAGTGAAACCTACGATACGCAGTATTTT; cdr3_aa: CASSETYDTQYF
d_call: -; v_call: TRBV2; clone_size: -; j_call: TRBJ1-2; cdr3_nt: TGTGCCAGCAGGAACAGGGTTCCCTATGGCTACACCTTC; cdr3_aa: CASRNRVPYGYTF
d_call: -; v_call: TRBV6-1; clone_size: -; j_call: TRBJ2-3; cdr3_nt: TGTGCCAGCAGTAAAGAGTTCAGGCTGAGCACAGATACGCAGTATTTT; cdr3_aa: CASSKEFRLSTDTQYF
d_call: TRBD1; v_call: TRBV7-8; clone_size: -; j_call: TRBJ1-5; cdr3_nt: TGTGCCAGCAGCTTATTCGACAGGGTTAGTCAGCCCCAGCATTTT; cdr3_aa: CASSLFDRVSQPQHF
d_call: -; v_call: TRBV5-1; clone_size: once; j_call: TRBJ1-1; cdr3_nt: TGCGCCAGCAGCCTACGGACTGAATCGGACACTGAAGCTTTCTTT; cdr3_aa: CASSLRTESDTEAFF
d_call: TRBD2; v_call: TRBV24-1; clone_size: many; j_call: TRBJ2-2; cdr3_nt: TGTGCCACCAGTGATGTACTAGCGGGAGAGACCGGGGAGCTGTTTTTT; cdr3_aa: CATSDVLAGETGELFF
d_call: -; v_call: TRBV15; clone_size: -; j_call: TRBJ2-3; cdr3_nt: TGTGCCACCAGCAGAGAAAGGGGTAATACGCAGTATTTT; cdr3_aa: CATSRERGNTQYF
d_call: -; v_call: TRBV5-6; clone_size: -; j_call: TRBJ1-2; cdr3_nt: TGTGCCAGCAGCGCGGACAGATATGGCTACACCTTC; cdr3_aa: CASSADRYGYTF
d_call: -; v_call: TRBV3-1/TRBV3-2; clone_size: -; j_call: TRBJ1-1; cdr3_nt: TGTGCCAGCAGCCAAGTAGGGGACACTGAAGCTTTCTTT; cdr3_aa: CASSQVGDTEAFF
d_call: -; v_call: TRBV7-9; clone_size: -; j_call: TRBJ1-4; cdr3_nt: TGTGCCAGCAGCTTGGACAGTGCAACTAATGAAAAACTGTTTTTT; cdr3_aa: CASSLDSATNEKLFF
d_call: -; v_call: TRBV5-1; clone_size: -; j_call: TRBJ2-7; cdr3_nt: TGCGCCAGCAGCTTGGGTTCAGTGGACACCGCCTACGAGCAGTACTTC; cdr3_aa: CASSLGSVDTAYEQYF
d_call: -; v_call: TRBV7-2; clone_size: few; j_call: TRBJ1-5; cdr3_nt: TGTGCCAGCAGCCTCGACAGGTTTAGTCAGCCCCAGCATTTT; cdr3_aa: CASSLDRFSQPQHF
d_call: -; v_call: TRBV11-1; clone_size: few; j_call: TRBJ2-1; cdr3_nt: TGTGCCAGCAGCTTGACGCGGTATGACAATGAGCAGTTCTTC; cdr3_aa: CASSLTRYDNEQFF